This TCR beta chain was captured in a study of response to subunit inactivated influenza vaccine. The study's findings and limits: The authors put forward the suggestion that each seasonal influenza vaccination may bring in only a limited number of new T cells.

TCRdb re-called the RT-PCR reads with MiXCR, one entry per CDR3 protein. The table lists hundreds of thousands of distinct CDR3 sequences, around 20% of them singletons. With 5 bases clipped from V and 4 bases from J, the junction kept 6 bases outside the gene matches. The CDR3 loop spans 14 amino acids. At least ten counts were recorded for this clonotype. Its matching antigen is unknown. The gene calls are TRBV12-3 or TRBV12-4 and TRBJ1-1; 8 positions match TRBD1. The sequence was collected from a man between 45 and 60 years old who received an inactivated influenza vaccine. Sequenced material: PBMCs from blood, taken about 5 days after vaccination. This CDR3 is CASSPRQGSTEAFF. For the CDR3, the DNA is TGTGCCAGCAGTCCCCGACAGGGGAGCACTGAAGCTTTCTTT.